This T cell receptor (beta chain) was profiled in a study of early T cells in non-severe SARS-CoV-2 infection. Study-level points and caveats: A preference for anti-spike CD8 responses marked VDJdb matching, which missed private and CD4 specificities.

Germline loops: CDR1 SGHTA, CDR2 FQGTGA. The CDR3 sequence is 14 residues long. Of note for this clonotype: What it recognizes is unknown. A read error may explain this, as a much larger clone is one base away.

Researchers attached unique molecular identifiers to individual cDNA molecules. TCRdb recomputed calls from the 5' RACE reads with MiXCR, one row per CDR3 protein. The data contain roughly 45,000 distinct CDR3 sequences, about 4.2% of them singletons. This chain connects TRBV7-3 to TRBJ2-2, with 7 bases identical to TRBD2. The sequenced material came from whole blood. This sequence originates from an adult who was a healthcare worker with PCR-confirmed SARS-CoV-2 infection or an uninfected control (not recorded which). The CDR3 reads CASSRNHLSGVLFF. CDR3 bases: TGTGCCAGCAGCCGTAACCACCTAAGCGGGGTGCTGTTTTTT. Supplemented by reference TRBV7-3 and TRBJ2-2, the full variable domain reads GAGVSQTPSNKVTEKGKYVELRCDPISGHTALYWYRQSLGQGPEFLIYFQGTGAADDSGLPNDRFFAVRPEGSVSTLKIQRTERGDSAVYLCASSRNHLSGVLFFGEGSRLTVL.